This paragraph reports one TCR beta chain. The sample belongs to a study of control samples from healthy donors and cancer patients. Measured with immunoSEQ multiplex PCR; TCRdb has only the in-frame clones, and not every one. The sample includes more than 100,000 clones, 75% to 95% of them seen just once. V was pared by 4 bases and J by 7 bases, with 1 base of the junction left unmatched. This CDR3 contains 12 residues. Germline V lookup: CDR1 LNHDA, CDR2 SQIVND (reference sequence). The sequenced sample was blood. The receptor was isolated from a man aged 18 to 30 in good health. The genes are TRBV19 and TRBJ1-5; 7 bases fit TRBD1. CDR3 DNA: TGTGCCAGTAGTAGACAGGGACAGCCCCAGCATTTT. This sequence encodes CASSRQGQPQHF.